A single T cell receptor beta chain is shown here with its context. This PCR relied on a set of 60 Vbeta primers and 13 Jbeta primers. Profiling relied on immunoSEQ multiplex PCR, and the TCRdb table lists in-frame clones only, not all of them. The sample lists around 150,000 clones; approximately 80% were seen once. The data derive from a study of cytomegalovirus exposure and HLA in healthy donors. Germline V gene lookup returns CDR1 MDHEN and CDR2 SYDVKM. The trim removed 7 bases at V and 5 bases at J, leaving 8 bases unmatched. The CDR3 contains 14 residues. The sequencing input was PBMCs. The chain has TRBV28 and TRBJ2-1; 7 nucleotides line up with TRBD2. The TCR comes from a man aged 25 to 40 in good health and CMV-seronegative. The CDR3 protein is CASISTRGDNEQFF. As DNA, the CDR3 is TGTGCCAGCATCTCCACTCGGGGGGACAATGAGCAGTTCTTC.